Only a few counts were recorded for the clone carrying this T cell receptor beta chain. The antigen is not known. Deletions cut 6 bases from V and 0 bases from J, with 20 bases between. CDR1 is SQVTM, CDR2 ANQGSEA, per germline. This CDR3 is 16 amino acids long. In TCRdb, the 5' RACE reads were re-called with MiXCR into one record per CDR3 protein. The sample records around 220,000 distinct CDR3 sequences, over 12% being singletons. These data belong to a study of identical twins. Study results and limitations: Without tracking the same donors, conclusions rested on cross-sectional statistical analysis.

This clonotype was sampled from a woman younger than 35 in good health. The sample consisted of memory (CD45RO+) T cells sorted from blood. The chain has TRBV29-1 and TRBJ1-1; perhaps TRBD1 as D (5 bases). This CDR3 is CSVGPGWGMMNTEAFF. The DNA of the CDR3 is TGCAGCGTGGGCCCGGGTTGGGGGATGATGAACACTGAAGCTTTCTTT.